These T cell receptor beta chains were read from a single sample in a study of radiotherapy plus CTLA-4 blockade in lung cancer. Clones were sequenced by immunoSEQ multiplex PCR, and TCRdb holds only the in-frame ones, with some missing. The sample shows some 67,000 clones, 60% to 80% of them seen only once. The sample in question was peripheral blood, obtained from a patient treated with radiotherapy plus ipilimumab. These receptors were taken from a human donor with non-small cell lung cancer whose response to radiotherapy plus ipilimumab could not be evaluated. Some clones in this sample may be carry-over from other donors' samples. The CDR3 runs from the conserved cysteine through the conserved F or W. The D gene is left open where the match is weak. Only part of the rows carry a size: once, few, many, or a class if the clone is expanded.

CDR3nt: TGTGCCAGCACTCGGGGGCGGGGGCAGAGCTATGGCTACACCTTC
CDR3aa: CASTRGRGQSYGYTF
abundance: NA
v_gene: TRBV2
d_gene: NA
j_gene: TRBJ1-2

CDR3nt: TGTGCCAGCAGCCCAAGTGGCACTCTGGGAGGAGAGACCCAGTACTTC
CDR3aa: CASSPSGTLGGETQYF
abundance: few
v_gene: TRBV28
d_gene: NA
j_gene: TRBJ2-5

CDR3nt: TGTGCCAGCAGCTTAAAGGGTCTAGCCGGGGAGACCCAGTACTTC
CDR3aa: CASSLKGLAGETQYF
abundance: few
v_gene: TRBV7-3
d_gene: NA
j_gene: TRBJ2-5

CDR3nt: TGCGCCAGCAGCCAAGAGGGTCAGGGGGCCTATGGCTACACCTTC
CDR3aa: CASSQEGQGAYGYTF
abundance: NA
v_gene: TRBV4-3
d_gene: TRBD1
j_gene: TRBJ1-2

CDR3nt: TGTGCCAGCAGTACCGGACAGGTTAACTATGGCTACACCTTC
CDR3aa: CASSTGQVNYGYTF
abundance: NA
v_gene: TRBV6-5
d_gene: TRBD1
j_gene: TRBJ1-2

CDR3nt: TGTGCCAGCAGCTACCGCTCCTACAATGAGCAGTTCTTC
CDR3aa: CASSYRSYNEQFF
abundance: NA
v_gene: TRBV6-5
d_gene: NA
j_gene: TRBJ2-1

CDR3nt: TGCGCCAGCAGCCCCCGGGACAGGGCCTACAATGAGCAGTTCTTC
CDR3aa: CASSPRDRAYNEQFF
abundance: once
v_gene: TRBV5-1
d_gene: TRBD1
j_gene: TRBJ2-1

CDR3nt: TGTGCCAGCAGTCTTGGCTCCTCCGACAGGGGTCCCACCTTC
CDR3aa: CASSLGSSDRGPTF
abundance: NA
v_gene: TRBV28
d_gene: TRBD1
j_gene: TRBJ1-2

CDR3nt: TGTGCCAGCAGCTCTCAACAGGGGGTTGGAACTGAAGCTTTCTTT
CDR3aa: CASSSQQGVGTEAFF
abundance: NA
v_gene: TRBV7-2
d_gene: TRBD1
j_gene: TRBJ1-1

CDR3nt: TGTGCCAGCTCACCATTCCGGGACACCCCCTACGAGCAGTACTTC
CDR3aa: CASSPFRDTPYEQYF
abundance: NA
v_gene: TRBV18
d_gene: NA
j_gene: TRBJ2-7

CDR3nt: TGTGCCAGCAGCACGAAGAGAGACACTGAAGCTTTCTTT
CDR3aa: CASSTKRDTEAFF
abundance: NA
v_gene: TRBV5-4
d_gene: NA
j_gene: TRBJ1-1

CDR3nt: TGTGCCAGCAGCTTAGGGGCACGTACTGAAGCTTTCTTT
CDR3aa: CASSLGARTEAFF
abundance: NA
v_gene: TRBV11-2
d_gene: NA
j_gene: TRBJ1-1

CDR3nt: TGTGCCAGCAGCGCGGACAGGGCACGGGAGCAGTACTTC
CDR3aa: CASSADRAREQYF
abundance: NA
v_gene: TRBV7-9
d_gene: TRBD1
j_gene: TRBJ2-7

CDR3nt: TGCAGCGTTGAAATTGGAGGGACCTATGGCTACACCTTC
CDR3aa: CSVEIGGTYGYTF
abundance: few
v_gene: TRBV29-1
d_gene: NA
j_gene: TRBJ1-2